This TCR beta chain was profiled in a study of TIL therapy for anti-PD-1-resistant metastatic lung cancer. Looking at the study overall: By whole-exome sequencing, median non-synonymous tumor mutation burden was more than 1.2 mutations per megabase.

A few counts support this clone. The germline V gene has CDR1 GTSNPN and CDR2 SVGIG (reference sequence). V dropped 8 bases and J dropped 8 bases, with 15 bases sitting between them. This CDR3 is 11 amino acids long. As for time point: pre-treatment sample, taken before nivolumab and TIL therapy. Most excised metastases sampled were pleural nodules or supraclavicular lymph nodes. The immunoSEQ assay was v3. Data came from immunoSEQ multiplex PCR; TCRdb stores just in-frame clones and leaves some out. The data hold tens of thousands of clones, with around 70% observed a single time. V gene TRBV30 combines with J gene TRBJ1-2; D is uncertain. The sequence was obtained from a person between 25 and 80 years old with non-small cell lung cancer. The starting material was tumor tissue, obtained at baseline. CDR3 bases: TGTGCCCTAGCCATTTCGGGAGGCTACACCTTC. This sequence encodes CALAISGGYTF.